The clone carrying this T cell receptor beta chain was seen many times. Its cognate antigen is unknown. The sample is drawn from a study of Graves' ophthalmopathy and Graves' hyperthyroidism. Findings of the study overall: Blood contained most expanded thyroid clonotypes exceeding 0.001 frequency. Researchers report that a 13-signature model separated ophthalmopathy from stable hyperthyroidism, posting almost 90% sensitivity and more than 70% specificity.

The sequenced template was RNA, covering the TCR beta CDR3 region. The authors performed first-round RT-PCR with HTBI primers and then a second-round multiplex PCR. TCRdb re-analysed the multiplex PCR reads in MiXCR, keeping a single row per CDR3 protein. The repertoire consists of 350,000 to 400,000 distinct CDR3 sequences, with 15% to 17% occurring once and the leading ten covering around 7%. Each hyperthyroidism patient was newly diagnosed, with under 2 months' duration, and aged 18 to 65. Lactation, pregnancy, uncontrolled infections and other autoimmune diseases were all grounds for excluding patients. The sample was peripheral blood. The sequence derives from a woman aged 18-29 years with stable Graves' hyperthyroidism.

The CDR3 sequence is CASSMGGVSPEQYF. As DNA, the CDR3 is TGTGCCAGTAGTATGGGGGGAGTTTCTCCCGAGCAGTACTTC. This chain links TRBV19 with TRBJ2-7; perhaps TRBD2 as D (6 bases). The CDR3 length is 14 residues. Germline V gene sequence: CDR1 LNHDA, CDR2 SQIVND (reference sequence). The V end lost 3 bases, the J end lost 6 bases, and 15 bases lay between the germline ends.